Each of the 23 T cell receptor beta chains below was sequenced from the same sample in a study of blood T cell repertoires in COVID-19. Sequencing was performed with immunoSEQ multiplex PCR; in TCRdb, only in-frame clones are kept and a portion is missing. The table includes about 130,000 clones, around 88% detected once. The material sequenced was peripheral blood. Receptor source: a woman in her forties or fifties who had recovered from COVID-19.

CDR3 in DNA: TGTGCCAGCAGCCGACAGGGGGCGACGAACACCGGGGAGCTGTTTTTT. This codes for CASSRQGATNTGELFF. V is TRBV7-3 and J is TRBJ2-2, with 10 bases matching TRBD1. The length of the CDR3 is 16 residues. J lost 0 bases, V lost 5 bases, and 3 bases had no gene match. CDR1 is SGHTA, CDR2 FQGTGA, per germline.

This chain connects TRBV2 to TRBJ2-2; possible D gene TRBD1, 5 bases. Trimming shortened V by 0 bases and J by 8 bases, and 7 bases separated the two germline ends. CDR1 is SNHLY, CDR2 FYNNEI, per germline. The CDR3 sequence is 13 residues long. The CDR3: CASSEAGRGELFF. The CDR3 DNA sequence: TGTGCCAGCAGTGAAGCGGGGCGAGGGGAGCTGTTTTTT.

The rearrangement joins TRBV18 to TRBJ1-6; 7 nucleotides match TRBD1. CDR3 length: 16 amino acids. Germline CDR1 KGHSH, CDR2 LQKENI. The J segment lost 5 bases and the V segment lost 0 bases, leaving 4 bases of the junction unmatched. As DNA, the CDR3 is TGTGCCAGCTCACCACCAAACAGGGGCGATAATTCACCCCTCCACTTT. This encodes CASSPPNRGDNSPLHF. Using reference TRBV18 and TRBJ1-6 for the parts outside the CDR3, the full variable domain is NAGVMQNPRHLVRRRGQEARLRCSPMKGHSHVYWYRQLPEEGLKFMVYLQKENIIDESGMPKERFSAEFPKEGPSILRIQQVVRGDSAAYFCASSPPNRGDNSPLHFGNGTRLTVT.

The chain employs TRBV7-2 and TRBJ2-3, with D possibly being TRBD2 (6 bases). Germline CDR1 is SGHTA and CDR2 is FQGNSA. This CDR3 spans 15 amino acids. V lost 5 bases, J lost 4 bases, and 16 bases lay in between. This chain's CDR3 is CASSPIGTGADTQYF. DNA for the CDR3: TGTGCCAGCAGCCCGATAGGGACTGGCGCAGATACGCAGTATTTT.

The rearrangement links TRBV2 to TRBJ1-4; D possibly corresponds to TRBD1 (6 bases). CDR1 is SNHLY, CDR2 FYNNEI, per germline. This CDR3 region has 14 residues. Trimming took off 6 bases at V and 4 bases at J, with 12 bases between the two ends. In nucleotides, the CDR3 is TGTGCCAGCAGACCAGGGGATGGTAATGAAAAACTGTTTTTT. Encoded protein: CASRPGDGNEKLFF.

This clone was picked up a small number of times. This chain joins TRBV3-1 (or the pseudogene TRBV3-2) and TRBJ2-1; D not resolved. Germline CDR1 is LGHDT and CDR2 is YNNKEL (reference sequence). The CDR3 is 14 amino acids. V was pared by 2 bases and J by 9 bases, with 14 bases between. CDR3 nucleotide sequence: TGTGCCAGCAGCCAATCTCGACTGGCGGCTGAGCAGTTCTTC. Translating it yields CASSQSRLAAEQFF.

J is TRBJ2-6 and V is TRBV5-4; D call uncertain. Trimming removed 4 bases at V and 4 bases at J, with 9 bases between. The CDR3 extends over 14 amino acids. Germline CDR1 SGHNT, CDR2 YYREEE (reference sequence). This chain's CDR3 is CASSTNTGANVLTF. DNA for the CDR3: TGTGCCAGCAGCACTAATACGGGGGCCAACGTCCTGACTTTC.

This clone was picked up one time. The chain carries TRBV24-1 and TRBJ2-5; D remains ambiguous. Germline CDR1 and CDR2: KGHDR and SFDVKD. The CDR3 has 16 amino acids. V lost 2 bases, J lost 3 bases, and 15 bases lay in between. The CDR3 loop reads CATSDWAWSSKETQYF. The CDR3 DNA follows: TGTGCCACCAGTGATTGGGCATGGTCGAGTAAAGAGACCCAGTACTTC.

The chain employs TRBV6-5 and TRBJ1-1, with TRBD1 matching over 9 bases. The CDR3 covers 13 residues. After removal of 5 bases from V and 10 bases from J, the junction contained 8 bases not matched to a gene. Germline CDR1 MNHEY, CDR2 SVGAGI. The CDR3 sequence is CASSPWTGEGAFF. The DNA of the CDR3 is TGTGCCAGCAGTCCCTGGACAGGGGAGGGAGCTTTCTTT.

The chain employs TRBV18 and TRBJ2-5; the match to TRBD2 covers 10 bases. CDR3 length: 16 residues. Germline lookup yields CDR1 KGHSH and CDR2 LQKENI. Trimming at V came to 3 bases and at J to 4 bases, leaving 8 bases not matched to a gene. CDR3 amino acids: CASSPTLAGSPETQYF. The DNA for the CDR3 is TGTGCCAGCTCACCTACACTAGCGGGGAGCCCAGAGACCCAGTACTTC.

The CDR3 is CASSRQNIASGDTQYF. The CDR3 coding sequence is TGTGCCAGCAGCCGACAGAATATCGCGTCGGGAGATACGCAGTATTTT. The chain joins TRBV4-2 to TRBJ2-3, with D perhaps TRBD1 (5 bases). This CDR3 region has 16 residues. Per the germline V gene, CDR1 is LGHNA and CDR2 is YNFKEQ. V was clipped by 4 bases and J by 5 bases, with 19 bases between them.

The rearrangement links TRBV5-1 to TRBJ1-2; D is perhaps TRBD1 (6 bases). Germline V lookup: CDR1 SGHRS, CDR2 YFSETQ. The CDR3 covers 16 residues. V was clipped by 7 bases and J by 6 bases, with 25 bases between them. CDR3 in DNA: TGCGCCAGCGATTCCCTCACACGACAGGCCTCCGATGGCTACACCTTC. It specifies CASDSLTRQASDGYTF.

This clone showed up just a few times. V and J are TRBV4-1 and TRBJ1-2, with 10 bases identical to TRBD1. V lost 4 bases and J lost 8; bases outside the gene matches: 10. The CDR3 is 15 residues long. Germline V gene sequence: CDR1 MGHRA, CDR2 YSYEKL. For the CDR3, the DNA is TGCGCCAGCAGCCCGGTGGTGGGACAGGGGTTGGGCTACACCTTC. It encodes CASSPVVGQGLGYTF.

This clone has more than one count but fewer than ten. The chain joins TRBV7-2 to TRBJ1-1; 7 bases fit TRBD1. The CDR3 contains 14 residues. Trimming removed 2 bases from V and 4 bases from J; junction bases left unmatched: 4. Germline CDR1 SGHTA, CDR2 FQGNSA. For the CDR3, the DNA is TGTGCCAGCAGCTTAAGGGGGCTCGGCACTGAAGCTTTCTTT. The encoded protein is CASSLRGLGTEAFF. Together with reference TRBV7-2 and TRBJ1-1, the CDR3 gives the full variable domain: GAGVSQSPSNKVTEKGKDVELRCDPISGHTALYWYRQSLGQGLEFLIYFQGNSAPDKSGLPSDRFSAERTGGSVSTLTIQRTQQEDSAVYLCASSLRGLGTEAFFGQGTRLTVV.

This chain joins TRBV28 and TRBJ1-2; 9 bases line up with TRBD1. CDR1 and CDR2 from the germline V gene are MDHEN and SYDVKM. V lost 2 bases and J lost 3; bases outside the gene matches: 4. The CDR3 is 15 residues long. The DNA for the CDR3 is TGTGCCAGCAGTTTAATCGGACAGGGGTACTATGGCTACACCTTC. It codes for CASSLIGQGYYGYTF.

The gene calls are TRBV6-5 and TRBJ2-7, with TRBD1 matching over 7 bases. This CDR3 region has 14 residues. CDR1 is MNHEY and CDR2 is SVGAGI in the germline V gene. The J segment lost 2 bases and the V segment lost 6 bases, leaving 7 bases of the junction unmatched. The CDR3 bases are TGTGCCAGCAGATCGGGACAGAACCCCTACGAGCAGTACTTC. Protein product: CASRSGQNPYEQYF.

The sample holds a few counts of this clone. CDR3 protein: CASSQGLGKTTYEQYF. The CDR3, as DNA: TGCGCCAGCAGCCAAGGGTTAGGAAAGACTACCTACGAGCAGTACTTC. The chain carries TRBV4-1 and TRBJ2-7, with TRBD2 as a possible D gene (5 bases). This CDR3 is 16 amino acids long. Germline CDR1 MGHRA, CDR2 YSYEKL. Trimming removed 1 base from V and 2 bases from J, with 15 bases in between.

This CDR3 reads CASSLREAGEQYF. CDR3 DNA sequence: TGTGCCAGCAGCTTAAGAGAGGCGGGCGAGCAGTACTTC. This chain links TRBV7-3 with TRBJ2-7; weak D call: TRBD2 (5 bases). V lost 1 base, J lost 6 bases, and 10 bases lay in between. The CDR3 contains 13 residues. Germline CDR1 reads SGHTA; CDR2 reads FQGTGA.

This sequence joins TRBV3-1 (or the pseudogene TRBV3-2) and TRBJ1-6; unclear D gene. Germline V gene lookup returns CDR1 LGHDT and CDR2 YNNKEL (reference sequence). This CDR3 region has 15 residues. Trimming took 1 base from V and 8 from J, leaving 12 bases between them. CDR3 loop: CASSQAYSHYSPLHF. The CDR3 DNA reads as TGTGCCAGCAGCCAAGCGTACAGTCATTATTCACCCCTCCACTTT.

The chain carries TRBV24-1 and TRBJ2-1; D may be TRBD1 (6 bases). The germline CDR1 and CDR2 sequences are KGHDR and SFDVKD. Between the trimmed V and J ends, which lost 4 bases and 6 bases, there was a span of 9 bases. This CDR3 has 13 residues. Written as DNA, the CDR3 is TGTGCCACCAGTGAGGGGGCGCCCAATGAGCAGTTCTTC. Encoded protein: CATSEGAPNEQFF.

This clone was counted a few times. V gene TRBV7-3 combines with J gene TRBJ1-5, with 7 positions matching TRBD1. The CDR3 contains 13 residues. Germline lookup yields CDR1 SGHTA and CDR2 FQGTGA. V dropped 6 bases and J dropped 2; count of bases not matched to a gene: 1. This chain's CDR3 is CASRGQGNQPQHF. The DNA for the CDR3 is TGTGCCAGCAGAGGACAGGGCAATCAGCCCCAGCATTTT.

This clone has a single count. The rearrangement joins TRBV10-2 to TRBJ2-1; TRBD2 matches 9 bases. Trimming took 6 bases from V and 6 from J; bases not matched to a gene: 3. The V gene's germline CDR1 is WSHSY and CDR2 SAAADI. The CDR3 covers 13 residues. CDR3 protein: CASRSSGVNEQFF. CDR3 bases: TGCGCCAGCAGATCTAGCGGGGTCAATGAGCAGTTCTTC.

The chain employs TRBV27 and TRBJ2-7; D is unclear. Germline values: CDR1 MNHEY, CDR2 SMNVEV (reference sequence). The CDR3 is made up of 12 amino acids. Trimming left V 4 bases short and J 0 bases short, with 4 bases between. CDR3 nucleotides: TGTGCCAGCAGTTCGAGCTCCTACGAGCAGTACTTC. Its translation is CASSSSSYEQYF.